Each of the 10 T cell receptor beta chains below was sequenced from the same sample in a study of vaccination effects on CD4 cells after COVID-19. Generated by immunoSEQ multiplex PCR, the TCRdb table keeps only in-frame clones and is missing some. The data show 50,000 to 70,000 clones, under 80% seen once. Which antigens these TCRs recognize remains unknown. Subsequent to a culture period of around eleven days, CD4+ T cells were isolated. The specimen comprised CD4+ T cells from PBMCs cultured without peptide, sampled before COVID-19 vaccination. These receptors originate from a human donor who had a prior SARS-CoV-2 infection.

This clone appeared a few times. The V and J genes are TRBV6-5 and TRBJ1-2, with 7 bases identical to TRBD1. V trimming: 6 bases; J trimming: 6 bases; junction bases outside the gene matches: 7. This CDR3 region has 13 residues. CDR1 MNHEY and CDR2 SVGAGI come from the germline V gene. The CDR3 DNA reads as TGTGCCAGCAGGCTGGACAGGTGGAATGGCTACACCTTC. Residues: CASRLDRWNGYTF.

The V call is TRBV15, the J call TRBJ2-7, with a possible D match to TRBD1 (6 bases). Trimming pared 0 bases from V and 5 bases from J, leaving 8 bases between. The CDR3 totals 13 residues. Germline V CDR1 and CDR2: LNHNV, YYDKDF (reference sequence). CDR3 region: CATSRDRQDEQYF. CDR3 DNA: TGTGCCACCAGCAGAGATCGACAGGACGAGCAGTACTTC.

This chain uses TRBV19 with TRBJ2-3; no definite D call. Germline assignment: CDR1 LNHDA and CDR2 SQIVND (reference sequence). The germline V and J ends were trimmed by 4 bases and 3 bases, with 8 bases remaining between them. The CDR3 sequence is 13 residues long. This chain's CDR3 is CASSTTRTDTQYF. CDR3 nucleotide sequence: TGTGCCAGTAGTACTACGAGGACAGATACGCAGTATTTT.

The chain employs TRBV4-1 and TRBJ1-4; 9 bases fit TRBD1. Germline trimming cut 1 base from V and 8 bases from J; bases unmatched to any gene: 8. CDR3 length: 16 amino acids. CDR1 is MGHRA and CDR2 is YSYEKL in the germline V gene. This CDR3 is CASSQGLGQGVEKLFF. For the CDR3, the DNA is TGCGCCAGCAGCCAAGGCTTGGGACAGGGCGTAGAAAAACTGTTTTTT.

This clone has just a few counts. The chain couples TRBV11-3 to TRBJ2-2, with D perhaps given as TRBD1 or TRBD2 (6 bases each). CDR1 and CDR2 from the germline V gene are SGHNT and YENEEA. V gave up 7 bases and J gave up 3 bases, with 21 bases separating them. This CDR3 spans 17 amino acids. Here the CDR3 reads CASILTGTQRDTGELFF. The CDR3 region has the DNA TGTGCCAGCATCCTCACAGGGACTCAGCGAGACACCGGGGAGCTGTTTTTT.

In this sample, this clone turned up a few times. The V and J genes are TRBV7-8 and TRBJ2-7; tentative D call: TRBD2 (6 bases). Looked up from germline, CDR1 is SGHVS and CDR2 is FQNEAQ. V was trimmed by 5 bases and J by 2 bases, leaving 10 bases between them. This CDR3 region has 13 residues. CDR3 in amino acids: CASSRDLTYEQYF. The CDR3 DNA follows: TGTGCCAGCAGCCGGGACTTAACCTACGAGCAGTACTTC.

The chain has TRBV5-8 and TRBJ2-3; D not resolved. The CDR3 is 13 residues long. Trimming cost V 3 bases and J 2 bases, with 7 bases left between them. Germline V CDR1 and CDR2: SGHTS, YDEGEE. DNA for the CDR3: TGTGCCAGCAGCTCCCGTTTCACAGATACGCAGTATTTT. Its translation is CASSSRFTDTQYF.

The genes are TRBV5-1 and TRBJ2-2, with D possibly being TRBD1 (5 bases). The V end lost 6 bases, the J end lost 5 bases, and 14 bases lay between the germline ends. The CDR3 length is 14 residues. Looked up from germline, CDR1 is SGHRS and CDR2 is YFSETQ. The chain's CDR3 is CASTQADRTGELFF. CDR3 nucleotides: TGCGCCAGCACCCAGGCAGACAGAACCGGGGAGCTGTTTTTT.

The V call is TRBV5-1, the J call TRBJ2-2; 8 nucleotides align to TRBD2. With V trimmed by 7 bases and J by 6 bases, 17 bases remained unmatched. The germline V gene encodes CDR1 SGHRS and CDR2 YFSETQ. This CDR3 is built from 17 residues. Here the CDR3 DNA reads TGCGCCAGCCGACCAGTCCATAGCGGGACGACCCCCGGGGAGCTGTTTTTT. Its protein is CASRPVHSGTTPGELFF.

This chain uses TRBV9 with TRBJ2-7; TRBD1 aligns across 8 bases. This CDR3 has 14 amino acids. From germline, CDR1 is SGDLS and CDR2 YYNGEE. V lost 4 bases and J lost 5; bases outside the gene matches: 8. The CDR3 here is CASSKLDRGHEQYF. In DNA, the CDR3 is TGTGCCAGCAGCAAATTAGACAGGGGACACGAGCAGTACTTC. The variable domain in full, completed from reference TRBV9 and TRBJ2-7, reads DSGVTQTPKHLITATGQRVTLRCSPRSGDLSVYWYQQSLDQGLQFLIQYYNGEERAKGNILERFSAQQFPDLHSELNLSSLELGDSALYFCASSKLDRGHEQYFGPGTRLTVT.